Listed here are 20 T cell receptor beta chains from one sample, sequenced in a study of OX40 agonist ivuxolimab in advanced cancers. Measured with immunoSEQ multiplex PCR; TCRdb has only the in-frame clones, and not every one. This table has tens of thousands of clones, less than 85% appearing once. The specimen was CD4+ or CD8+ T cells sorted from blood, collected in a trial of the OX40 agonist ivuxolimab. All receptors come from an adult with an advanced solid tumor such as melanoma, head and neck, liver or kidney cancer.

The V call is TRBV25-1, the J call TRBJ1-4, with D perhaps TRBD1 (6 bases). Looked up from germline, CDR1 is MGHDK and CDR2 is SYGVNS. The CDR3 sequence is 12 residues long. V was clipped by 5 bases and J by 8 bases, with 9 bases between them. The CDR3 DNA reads TGTGCCAGCAGTTGGACAGTCGAAAAACTGTTTTTT. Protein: CASSWTVEKLFF.

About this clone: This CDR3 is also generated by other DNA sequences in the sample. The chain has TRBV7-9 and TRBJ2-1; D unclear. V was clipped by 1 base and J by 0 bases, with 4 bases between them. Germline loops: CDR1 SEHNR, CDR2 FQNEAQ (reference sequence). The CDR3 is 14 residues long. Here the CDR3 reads CASSLEGSYNEQFF. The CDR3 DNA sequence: TGTGCCAGCAGCTTAGAGGGCTCCTACAATGAGCAGTTCTTC.

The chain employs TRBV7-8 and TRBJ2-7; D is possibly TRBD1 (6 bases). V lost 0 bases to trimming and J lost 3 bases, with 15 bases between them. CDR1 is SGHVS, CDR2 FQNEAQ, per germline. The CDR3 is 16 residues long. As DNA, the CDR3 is TGTGCCAGCAGCTTAGCGACAGGAACGGGCGGCTACGAGCAGTACTTC. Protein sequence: CASSLATGTGGYEQYF.

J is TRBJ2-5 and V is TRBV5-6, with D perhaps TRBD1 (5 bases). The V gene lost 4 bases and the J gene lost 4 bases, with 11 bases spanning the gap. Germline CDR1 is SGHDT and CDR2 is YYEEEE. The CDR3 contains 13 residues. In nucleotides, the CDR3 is TGTGCCAGCAGCCCTGGGGCCGTAGAGACCCAGTACTTC. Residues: CASSPGAVETQYF.

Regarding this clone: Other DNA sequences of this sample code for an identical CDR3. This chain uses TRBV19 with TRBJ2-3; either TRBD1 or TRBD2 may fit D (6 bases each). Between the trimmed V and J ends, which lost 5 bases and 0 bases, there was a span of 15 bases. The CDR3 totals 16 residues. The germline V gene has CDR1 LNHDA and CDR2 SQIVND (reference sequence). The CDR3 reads CASSGGGHPSTDTQYF. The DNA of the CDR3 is TGTGCCAGTAGTGGTGGGGGGCACCCAAGCACAGATACGCAGTATTTT.

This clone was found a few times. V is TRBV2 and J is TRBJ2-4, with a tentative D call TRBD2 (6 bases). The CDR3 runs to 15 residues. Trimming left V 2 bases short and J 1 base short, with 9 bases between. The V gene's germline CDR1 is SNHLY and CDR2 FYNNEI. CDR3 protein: CASSESGGAKNIQYF. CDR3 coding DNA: TGTGCCAGCAGTGAATCTGGGGGGGCCAAAAACATTCAGTACTTC.

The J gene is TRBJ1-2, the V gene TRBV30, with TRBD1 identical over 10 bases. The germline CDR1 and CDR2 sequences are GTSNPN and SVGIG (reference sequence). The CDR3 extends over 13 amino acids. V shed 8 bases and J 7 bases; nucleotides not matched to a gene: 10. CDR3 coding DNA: TGTGCCGGCTCCGGGACAGGGGCTCCTGGCTACACCTTC. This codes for CAGSGTGAPGYTF. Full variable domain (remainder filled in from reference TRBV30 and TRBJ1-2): SQTIHQWPATLVQPVGSPLSLECTVEGTSNPNLYWYRQAAGRGLQLLFYSVGIGQISSEVPQNLSASRPQDRQFILSSKKLLLSDSGFYLCAGSGTGAPGYTFGSGTRLTVV.

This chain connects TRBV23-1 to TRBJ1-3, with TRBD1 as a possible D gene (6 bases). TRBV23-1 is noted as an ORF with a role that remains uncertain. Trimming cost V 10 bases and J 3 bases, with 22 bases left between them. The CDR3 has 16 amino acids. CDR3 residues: CAIFTRDTLGGNTIYF. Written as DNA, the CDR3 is TGCGCCATTTTTACCCGGGACACCTTGGGTGGAAACACCATATATTTT.

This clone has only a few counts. The CDR3 nucleotides read TGTGCCAGCAAAATAGCAGGGCTAGGGAGCTCCTACGAGCAGTACTTC. Translated: CASKIAGLGSSYEQYF. The rearrangement links TRBV2 to TRBJ2-7; perhaps D is TRBD1 or TRBD2 (5 bases each). V lost 7 bases and J 0 bases, leaving 19 bases between the germline ends. The CDR3 length is 16 residues. Germline CDR1 SNHLY, CDR2 FYNNEI.

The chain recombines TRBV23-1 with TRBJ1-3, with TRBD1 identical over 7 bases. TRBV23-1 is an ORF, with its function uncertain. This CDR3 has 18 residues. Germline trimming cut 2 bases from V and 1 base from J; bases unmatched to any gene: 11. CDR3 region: CASSQGGGRASSGNTIYF. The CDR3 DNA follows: TGCGCCAGCAGTCAAGGAGGGGGCAGGGCATCATCTGGAAACACCATATATTTT.

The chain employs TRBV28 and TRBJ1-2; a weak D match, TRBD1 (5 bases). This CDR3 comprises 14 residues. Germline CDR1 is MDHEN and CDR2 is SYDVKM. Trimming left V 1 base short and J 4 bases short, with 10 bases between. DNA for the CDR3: TGTGCCAGCAGTTTATACCACAGGCCCTATGGCTACACCTTC. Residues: CASSLYHRPYGYTF.

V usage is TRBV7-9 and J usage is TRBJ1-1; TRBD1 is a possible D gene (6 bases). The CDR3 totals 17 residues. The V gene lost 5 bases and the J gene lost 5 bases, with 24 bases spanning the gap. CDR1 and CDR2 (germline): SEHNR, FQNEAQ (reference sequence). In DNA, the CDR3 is TGTGCCAGCAGCCCCGAGGGGGGCGGAGGACCGTGGACTGAAGCTTTCTTT. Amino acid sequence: CASSPEGGGGPWTEAFF. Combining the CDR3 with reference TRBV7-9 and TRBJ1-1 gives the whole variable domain DTGVSQNPRHKITKRGQNVTFRCDPISEHNRLYWYRQTLGQGPEFLTYFQNEAQLEKSRLLSDRFSAERPKGSFSTLEIQRTEQGDSAMYLCASSPEGGGGPWTEAFFGQGTRLTVV.

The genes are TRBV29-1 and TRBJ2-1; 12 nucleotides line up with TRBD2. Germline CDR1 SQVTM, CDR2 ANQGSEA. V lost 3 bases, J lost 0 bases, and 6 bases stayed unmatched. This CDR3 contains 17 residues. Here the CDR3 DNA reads TGCAGCGTTGAGGGGACTAGCGGGCGAACCTCCTACAATGAGCAGTTCTTC. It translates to CSVEGTSGRTSYNEQFF.

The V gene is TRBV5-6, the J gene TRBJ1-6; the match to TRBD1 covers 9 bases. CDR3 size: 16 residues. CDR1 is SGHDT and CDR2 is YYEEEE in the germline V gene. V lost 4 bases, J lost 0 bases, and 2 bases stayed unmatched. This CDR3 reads CASSGTGSSYNSPLHF. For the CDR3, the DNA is TGTGCCAGCAGCGGGACAGGGAGCTCCTATAATTCACCCCTCCACTTT.

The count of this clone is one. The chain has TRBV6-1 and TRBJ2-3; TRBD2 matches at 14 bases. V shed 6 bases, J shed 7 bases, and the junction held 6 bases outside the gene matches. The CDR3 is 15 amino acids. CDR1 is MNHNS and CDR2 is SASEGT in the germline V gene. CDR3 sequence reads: CASSGLAGGGNTQYF. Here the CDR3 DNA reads TGTGCCAGCAGCGGACTAGCGGGAGGAGGGAATACGCAGTATTTT.

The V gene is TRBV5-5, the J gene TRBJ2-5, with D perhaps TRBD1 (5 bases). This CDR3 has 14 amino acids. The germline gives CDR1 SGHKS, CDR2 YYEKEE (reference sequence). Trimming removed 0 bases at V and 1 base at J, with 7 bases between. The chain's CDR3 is CASSLGQIQETQYF. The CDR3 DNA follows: TGTGCCAGCAGCTTGGGACAGATCCAAGAGACCCAGTACTTC. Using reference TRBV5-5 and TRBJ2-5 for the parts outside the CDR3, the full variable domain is DAGVTQSPTHLIKTRGQQVTLRCSPISGHKSVSWYQQVLGQGPQFIFQYYEKEERGRGNFPDRFSARQFPNYSSELNVNALLLGDSALYLCASSLGQIQETQYFGPGTRLLVL.

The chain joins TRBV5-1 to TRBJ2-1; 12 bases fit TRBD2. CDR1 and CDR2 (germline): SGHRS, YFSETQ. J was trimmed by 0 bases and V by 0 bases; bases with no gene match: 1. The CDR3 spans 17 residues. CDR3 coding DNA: TGCGCCAGCAGCTTGGCGACTAGCGGGAGCTCCTACAATGAGCAGTTCTTC. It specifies CASSLATSGSSYNEQFF. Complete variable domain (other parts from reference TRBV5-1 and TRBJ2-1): KAGVTQTPRYLIKTRGQQVTLSCSPISGHRSVSWYQQTPGQGLQFLFEYFSETQRNKGNFPGRFSGRQFSNSRSEMNVSTLELGDSALYLCASSLATSGSSYNEQFFGPGTRLTVL.

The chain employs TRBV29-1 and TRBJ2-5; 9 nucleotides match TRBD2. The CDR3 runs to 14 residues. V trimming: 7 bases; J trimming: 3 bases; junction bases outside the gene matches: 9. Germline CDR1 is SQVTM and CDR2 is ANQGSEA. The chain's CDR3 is CSAKPRLAEETQYF. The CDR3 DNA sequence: TGCAGCGCTAAACCCCGACTAGCGGAAGAGACCCAGTACTTC.

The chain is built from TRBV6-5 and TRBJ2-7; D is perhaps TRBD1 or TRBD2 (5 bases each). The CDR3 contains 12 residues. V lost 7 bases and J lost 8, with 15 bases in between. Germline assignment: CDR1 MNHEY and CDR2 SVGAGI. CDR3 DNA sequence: TGTGCCAGCACCCTCAGCAGGGAGCAGCAGTACTTC. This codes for CASTLSREQQYF.

The chain's CDR3 is CASSPGLAGDEQYF. The DNA of the CDR3 is TGTGCCAGCAGCCCCGGACTAGCGGGGGACGAGCAGTACTTC. The chain combines TRBV7-9 with TRBJ2-7, with TRBD2 matching over 13 bases. V was clipped by 5 bases and J by 5 bases; unmatched bases: 3. Germline lookup yields CDR1 SEHNR and CDR2 FQNEAQ (reference sequence). This CDR3 has 14 amino acids.